This T cell receptor (beta chain) was documented in a study of OX40 agonist ivuxolimab in advanced cancers. The CDR3 has 13 amino acids. Trimming took 2 bases from V and 6 from J, leaving 11 bases between them. Looked up from germline, CDR1 is SGHNT and CDR2 is YYREEE (reference sequence). Data came from immunoSEQ multiplex PCR; TCRdb stores just in-frame clones and leaves some out. The table includes roughly 15,000 clones, over 70% detected once. The clonotype was recovered from an adult with an advanced solid tumor such as melanoma, head and neck, liver or kidney cancer. V gene TRBV5-4 combines with J gene TRBJ1-1; D unresolved. This specimen was CD4+ or CD8+ T cells sorted from blood, taken in a trial of the OX40 agonist ivuxolimab. The CDR3 reads CASSFTGGAEAFF. The CDR3 coding sequence is TGTGCCAGCAGCTTTACGGGAGGCGCTGAAGCTTTCTTT.